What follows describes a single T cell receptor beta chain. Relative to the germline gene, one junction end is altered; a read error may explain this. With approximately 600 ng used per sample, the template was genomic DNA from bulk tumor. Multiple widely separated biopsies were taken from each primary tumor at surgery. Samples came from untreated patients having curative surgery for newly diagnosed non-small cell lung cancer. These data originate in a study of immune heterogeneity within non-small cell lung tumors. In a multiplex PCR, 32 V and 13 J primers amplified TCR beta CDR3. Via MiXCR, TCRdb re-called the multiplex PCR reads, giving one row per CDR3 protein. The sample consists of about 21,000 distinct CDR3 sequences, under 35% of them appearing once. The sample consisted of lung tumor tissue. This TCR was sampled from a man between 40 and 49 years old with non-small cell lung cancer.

The CDR3 loop reads CASSLEVQYNEKFF. The CDR3 nucleotides are TGTGCCAGCAGCTTAGAGGTACAGTACAATGAGAAGTTCTTC. V is TRBV11-2 and J is TRBJ2-1; D not certain. The length of the CDR3 is 14 residues. Germline values: CDR1 SGHAT, CDR2 FQNNGV.